The T cell receptor (beta chain) described here comes from a study of cytomegalovirus exposure and HLA in healthy donors. Study overall: T cells numbering around 190 million yielded around 120 million unique TCR beta sequences in an earlier analysis. Findings and limits, study-wide: Altogether, about 160 TCR beta chains were recorded as cytomegalovirus-associated. Later analysis demonstrated an association between a missense DCLRE1C variant and TCR beta V- and J-gene trimming.

The CDR3 covers 13 residues. The germline gives CDR1 MDHEN, CDR2 SYDVKM. Trimming took off 6 bases at V and 9 bases at J, with 15 bases between the two ends. Note on this clone: Its target is not known.

The study ran its PCR with 60 Vbeta and 13 Jbeta primers. This table comes from immunoSEQ multiplex PCR, and its TCRdb copy is limited to in-frame clones, with some not included. This sample carries 140,000 to 150,000 clones, approximately 82% of them seen once, and the ten largest clones take around 9.7%. The sample comprised PBMCs. The rearrangement links TRBV28 to TRBJ1-5, with D hard to call. This clonotype originated in a woman aged 55 to 70 in good health and CMV-seropositive. CDR3 in amino acids: CASRDAGVGPQHF. CDR3 bases: TGTGCCAGCAGAGATGCAGGTGTAGGGCCCCAGCATTTT.